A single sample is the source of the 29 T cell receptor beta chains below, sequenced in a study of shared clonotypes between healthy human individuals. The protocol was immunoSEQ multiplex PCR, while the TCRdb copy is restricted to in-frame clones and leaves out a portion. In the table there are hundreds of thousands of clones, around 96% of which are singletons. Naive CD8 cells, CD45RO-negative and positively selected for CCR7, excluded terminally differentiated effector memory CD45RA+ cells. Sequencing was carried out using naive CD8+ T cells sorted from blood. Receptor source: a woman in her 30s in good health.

The CDR3 DNA reads TGTGCCAGCAGTTGGGCCCCCGGGGACAGGCGGTACTATGGCTACACCTTC. Protein product: CASSWAPGDRRYYGYTF. The chain joins TRBV28 to TRBJ1-2; 8 nucleotides align to TRBD1. The CDR3 covers 17 residues. With V trimmed by 4 bases and J by 3 bases, 13 bases remained unmatched. Germline V lookup: CDR1 MDHEN, CDR2 SYDVKM.

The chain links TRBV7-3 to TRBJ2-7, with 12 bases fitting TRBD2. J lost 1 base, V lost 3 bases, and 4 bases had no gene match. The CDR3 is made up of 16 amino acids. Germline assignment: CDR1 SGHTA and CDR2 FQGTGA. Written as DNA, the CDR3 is TGTGCCAGCAGCTTTAGGACTAGCGGGATGTCCTACGAGCAGTACTTC. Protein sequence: CASSFRTSGMSYEQYF.

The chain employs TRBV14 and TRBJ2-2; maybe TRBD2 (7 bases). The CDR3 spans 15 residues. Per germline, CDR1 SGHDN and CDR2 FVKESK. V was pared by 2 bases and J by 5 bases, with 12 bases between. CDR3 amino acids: CASSQLQGGTGELFF. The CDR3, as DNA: TGTGCCAGCAGCCAACTACAGGGAGGGACCGGGGAGCTGTTTTTT.

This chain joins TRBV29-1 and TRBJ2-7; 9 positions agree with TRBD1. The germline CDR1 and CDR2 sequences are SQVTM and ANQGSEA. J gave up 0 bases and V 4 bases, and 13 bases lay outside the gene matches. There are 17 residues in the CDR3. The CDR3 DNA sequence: TGCAGCGTTGCTCGGGACAGGGACTCCCGGGGCTCCTACGAGCAGTACTTC. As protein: CSVARDRDSRGSYEQYF.

The CDR3 region has the DNA TGTGCCAGCAGTTATCAGGGTGGCGGATATAATTCACCCCTCCACTTT. Translation gives CASSYQGGGYNSPLHF. V is TRBV28 and J is TRBJ1-6, with D possibly TRBD1 on 5 matching bases. Deletions cut 4 bases from V and 4 bases from J, with 14 bases between. This CDR3 comprises 16 residues. Germline V gene data show CDR1 as MDHEN and CDR2 as SYDVKM. The full variable domain, in which reference TRBV28 and TRBJ1-6 provide the parts outside the CDR3, is DVKVTQSSRYLVKRTGEKVFLECVQDMDHENMFWYRQDPGLGLRLIYFSYDVKMKEKGDIPEGYSVSREKKERFSLILESASTNQTSMYLCASSYQGGGYNSPLHFGNGTRLTVT.

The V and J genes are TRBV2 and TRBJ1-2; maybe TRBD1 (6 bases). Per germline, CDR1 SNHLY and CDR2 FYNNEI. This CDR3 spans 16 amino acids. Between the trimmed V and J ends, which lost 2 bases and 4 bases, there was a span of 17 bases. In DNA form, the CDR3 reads TGTGCCAGCAGTGAAACCTACGGGGGCTCAAGCTATGGCTACACCTTC. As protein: CASSETYGGSSYGYTF.

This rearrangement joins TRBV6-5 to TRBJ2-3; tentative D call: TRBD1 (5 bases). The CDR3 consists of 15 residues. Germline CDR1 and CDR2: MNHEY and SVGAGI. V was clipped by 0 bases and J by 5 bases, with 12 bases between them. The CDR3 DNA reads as TGTGCCAGCAGTTACTCGACAGCAGGTCAAGATACGCAGTATTTT. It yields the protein CASSYSTAGQDTQYF.

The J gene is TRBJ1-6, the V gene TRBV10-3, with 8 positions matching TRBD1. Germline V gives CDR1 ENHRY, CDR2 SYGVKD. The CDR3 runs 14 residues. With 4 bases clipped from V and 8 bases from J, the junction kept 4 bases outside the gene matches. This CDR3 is CAISAGQGDSPLHF. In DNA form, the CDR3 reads TGTGCCATCAGTGCCGGACAGGGTGATTCACCCCTCCACTTT.

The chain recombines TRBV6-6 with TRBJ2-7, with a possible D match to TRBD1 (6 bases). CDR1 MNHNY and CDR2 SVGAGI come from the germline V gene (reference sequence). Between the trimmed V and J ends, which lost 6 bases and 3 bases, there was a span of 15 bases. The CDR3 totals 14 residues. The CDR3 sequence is CASSQTGYGYEQYF. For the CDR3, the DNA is TGTGCCAGCAGCCAAACAGGGTATGGCTACGAGCAGTACTTC.

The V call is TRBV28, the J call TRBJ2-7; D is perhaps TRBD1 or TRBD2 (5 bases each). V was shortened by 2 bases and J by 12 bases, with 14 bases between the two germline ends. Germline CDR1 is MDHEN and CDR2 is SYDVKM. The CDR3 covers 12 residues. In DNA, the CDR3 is TGTGCCAGCAGTTTAAGACGGGGCCCGGCGTACTTC. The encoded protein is CASSLRRGPAYF.

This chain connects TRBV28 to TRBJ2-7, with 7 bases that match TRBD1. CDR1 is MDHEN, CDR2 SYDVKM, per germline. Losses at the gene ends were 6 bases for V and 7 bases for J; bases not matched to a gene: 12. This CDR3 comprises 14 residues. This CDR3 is CASSPGDSREEQYF. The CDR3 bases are TGTGCCAGCAGCCCCGGGGACAGCCGGGAAGAGCAGTACTTC. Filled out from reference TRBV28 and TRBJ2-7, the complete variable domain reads DVKVTQSSRYLVKRTGEKVFLECVQDMDHENMFWYRQDPGLGLRLIYFSYDVKMKEKGDIPEGYSVSREKKERFSLILESASTNQTSMYLCASSPGDSREEQYFGPGTRLTVT.

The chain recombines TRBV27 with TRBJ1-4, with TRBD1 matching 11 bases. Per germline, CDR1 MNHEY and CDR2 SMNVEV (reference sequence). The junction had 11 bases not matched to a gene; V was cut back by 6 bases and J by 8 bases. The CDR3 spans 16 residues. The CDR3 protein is CASRPLGQGAREKLFF. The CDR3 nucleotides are TGTGCCAGCAGACCTCTAGGACAGGGGGCTCGGGAAAAACTGTTTTTT.

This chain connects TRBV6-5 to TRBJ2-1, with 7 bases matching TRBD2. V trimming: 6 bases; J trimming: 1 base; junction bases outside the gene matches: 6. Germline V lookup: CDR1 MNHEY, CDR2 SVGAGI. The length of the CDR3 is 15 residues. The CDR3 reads CASRPIAGSYNEQFF. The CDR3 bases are TGTGCCAGCAGACCTATAGCGGGTTCCTACAATGAGCAGTTCTTC.

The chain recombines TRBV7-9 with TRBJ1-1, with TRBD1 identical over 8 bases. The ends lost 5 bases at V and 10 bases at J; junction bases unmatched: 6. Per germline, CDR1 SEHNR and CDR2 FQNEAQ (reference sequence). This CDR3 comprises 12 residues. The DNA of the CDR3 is TGTGCCAGCAGCCCGACAGGGGTGGTAGCTTTCTTT. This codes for CASSPTGVVAFF.

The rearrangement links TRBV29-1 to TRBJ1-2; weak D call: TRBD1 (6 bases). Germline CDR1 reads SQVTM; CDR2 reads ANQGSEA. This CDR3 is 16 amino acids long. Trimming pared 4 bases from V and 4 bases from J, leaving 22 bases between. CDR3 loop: CSVALRDTLFGYGYTF. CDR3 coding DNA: TGCAGCGTTGCTCTCCGGGACACTTTATTCGGCTATGGCTACACCTTC. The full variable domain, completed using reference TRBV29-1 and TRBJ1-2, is SAVISQKPSRDICQRGTSLTIQCQVDSQVTMMFWYRQQPGQSLTLIATANQGSEATYESGFVIDKFPISRPNLTFSTLTVSNMSPEDSSIYLCSVALRDTLFGYGYTFGSGTRLTVV.

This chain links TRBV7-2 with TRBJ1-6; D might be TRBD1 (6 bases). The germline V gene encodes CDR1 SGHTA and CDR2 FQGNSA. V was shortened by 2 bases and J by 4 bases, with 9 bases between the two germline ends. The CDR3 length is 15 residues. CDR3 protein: CASSLFTGYNSPLHF. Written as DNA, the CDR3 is TGTGCCAGCAGCTTATTCACAGGGTATAATTCACCCCTCCACTTT.

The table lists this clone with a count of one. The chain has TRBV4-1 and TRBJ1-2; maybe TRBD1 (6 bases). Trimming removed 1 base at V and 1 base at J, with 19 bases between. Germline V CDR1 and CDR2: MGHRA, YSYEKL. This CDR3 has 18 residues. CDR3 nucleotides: TGCGCCAGCAGCCAAGTTGGTACCGGGACACTACTTAACTATGGCTACACCTTC. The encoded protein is CASSQVGTGTLLNYGYTF.

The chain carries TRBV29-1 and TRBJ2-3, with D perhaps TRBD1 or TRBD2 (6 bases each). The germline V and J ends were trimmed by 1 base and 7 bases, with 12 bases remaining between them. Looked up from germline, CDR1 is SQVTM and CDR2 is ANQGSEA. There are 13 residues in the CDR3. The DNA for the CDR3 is TGCAGCGTTGAAGCAGGGGCGGGGTATACGCAGTATTTT. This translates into CSVEAGAGYTQYF.

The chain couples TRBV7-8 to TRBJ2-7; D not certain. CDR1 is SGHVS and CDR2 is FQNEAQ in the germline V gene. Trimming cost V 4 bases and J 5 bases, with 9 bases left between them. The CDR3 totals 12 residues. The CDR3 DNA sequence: TGTGCCAGCAGCTCCCGCGTGCACGAGCAGTACTTC. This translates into CASSSRVHEQYF.

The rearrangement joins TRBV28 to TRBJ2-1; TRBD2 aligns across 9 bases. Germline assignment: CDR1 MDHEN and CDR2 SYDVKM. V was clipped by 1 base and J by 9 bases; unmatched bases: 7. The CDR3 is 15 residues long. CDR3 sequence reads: CASSLSPGTSTEQFF. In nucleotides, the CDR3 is TGTGCCAGCAGTTTATCGCCCGGGACTAGCACTGAGCAGTTCTTC.

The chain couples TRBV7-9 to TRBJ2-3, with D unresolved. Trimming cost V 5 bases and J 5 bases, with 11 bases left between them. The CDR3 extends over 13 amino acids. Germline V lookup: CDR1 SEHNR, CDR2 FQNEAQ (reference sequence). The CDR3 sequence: CASSPVSGDTQYF. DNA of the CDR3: TGTGCCAGCAGCCCCGTATCGGGAGATACGCAGTATTTT. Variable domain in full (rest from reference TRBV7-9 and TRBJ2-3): DTGVSQNPRHKITKRGQNVTFRCDPISEHNRLYWYRQTLGQGPEFLTYFQNEAQLEKSRLLSDRFSAERPKGSFSTLEIQRTEQGDSAMYLCASSPVSGDTQYFGPGTRLTVL.

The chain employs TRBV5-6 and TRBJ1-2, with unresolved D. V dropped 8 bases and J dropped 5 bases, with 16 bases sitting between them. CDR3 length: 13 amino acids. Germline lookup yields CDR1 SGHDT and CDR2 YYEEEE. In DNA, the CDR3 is TGTGCCAGTACCCCCGGGCCGTGGTATGGCTACACCTTC. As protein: CASTPGPWYGYTF.

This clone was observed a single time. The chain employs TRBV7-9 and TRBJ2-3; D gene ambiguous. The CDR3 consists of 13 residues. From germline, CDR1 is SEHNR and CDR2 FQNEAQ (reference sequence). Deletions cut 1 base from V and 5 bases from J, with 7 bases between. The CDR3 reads CASSLVNGDTQYF. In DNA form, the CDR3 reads TGTGCCAGCAGCTTAGTTAATGGAGATACGCAGTATTTT.

The CDR3 bases are TGTGCCAGCAGTTTAGGCGTCGGGTCAGGGAGGAACACTGAAGCTTTCTTT. Protein sequence: CASSLGVGSGRNTEAFF. This chain joins TRBV28 and TRBJ1-1, with D maybe TRBD1 (5 bases). Trimming left V 2 bases short and J 1 base short, with 17 bases between. The V gene's germline CDR1 is MDHEN and CDR2 SYDVKM. The CDR3 consists of 17 residues.

The CDR3: CASSRGDSPNEKLFF. The CDR3 DNA follows: TGTGCCAGCAGCCGGGGTGACAGCCCTAATGAAAAACTGTTTTTT. The chain is built from TRBV7-9 and TRBJ1-4, with D possibly being TRBD1 (5 bases). This CDR3 region has 15 residues. With 5 bases removed from V and 3 bases from J, the gap between germline ends came to 13 bases. Germline V gene sequence: CDR1 SEHNR, CDR2 FQNEAQ (reference sequence).

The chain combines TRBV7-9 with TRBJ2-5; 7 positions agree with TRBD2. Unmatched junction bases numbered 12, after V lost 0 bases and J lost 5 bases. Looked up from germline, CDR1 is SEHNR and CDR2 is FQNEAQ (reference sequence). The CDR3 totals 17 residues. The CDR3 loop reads CASSLAQGGSKGETQYF. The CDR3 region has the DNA TGTGCCAGCAGCTTAGCGCAGGGCGGGAGTAAAGGGGAGACCCAGTACTTC. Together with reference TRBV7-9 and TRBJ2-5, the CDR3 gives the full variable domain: DTGVSQNPRHKITKRGQNVTFRCDPISEHNRLYWYRQTLGQGPEFLTYFQNEAQLEKSRLLSDRFSAERPKGSFSTLEIQRTEQGDSAMYLCASSLAQGGSKGETQYFGPGTRLLVL.

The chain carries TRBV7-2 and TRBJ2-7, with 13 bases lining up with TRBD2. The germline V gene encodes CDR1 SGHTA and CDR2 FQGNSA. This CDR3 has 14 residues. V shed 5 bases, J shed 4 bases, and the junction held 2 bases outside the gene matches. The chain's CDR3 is CASSPGLAGYEQYF. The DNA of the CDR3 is TGTGCCAGCAGCCCGGGACTAGCGGGGTACGAGCAGTACTTC.

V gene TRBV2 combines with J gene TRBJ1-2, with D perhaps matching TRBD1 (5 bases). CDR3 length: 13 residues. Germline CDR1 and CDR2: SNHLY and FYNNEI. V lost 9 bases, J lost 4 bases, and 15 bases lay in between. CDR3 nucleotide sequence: TGTGCCAGAAAAGAGAAAGACAGCTATGGCTACACCTTC. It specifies CARKEKDSYGYTF.

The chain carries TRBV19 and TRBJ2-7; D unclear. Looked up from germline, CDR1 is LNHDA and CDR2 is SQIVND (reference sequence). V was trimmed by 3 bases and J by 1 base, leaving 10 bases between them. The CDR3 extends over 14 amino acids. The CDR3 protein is CASSILLSSYEQYF. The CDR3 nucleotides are TGTGCCAGTAGTATCTTACTAAGTTCCTACGAGCAGTACTTC.